Listed below are T cell receptor beta chains from one sample, sequenced in a study of blood T cell repertoires in COVID-19. TCRdb's copy holds only in-frame clones and misses some; the assay was immunoSEQ multiplex PCR. The sample has 210,000 or so clones, around 78% seen once; the top ten hold 2.5% to 3.5%. Sequencing input: peripheral blood. The origin of the receptors is a woman over 75 with active or convalescent COVID-19. CDR3s include the opening cysteine and the closing phenylalanine or tryptophan.

v_gene: TRBV6-2/TRBV6-3; j_gene: TRBJ2-3; CDR3aa: CASSLAGEGTDTQYF
v_gene: TRBV6-2/TRBV6-3; j_gene: TRBJ1-5; CDR3aa: CASSYRARGGGQPQHF
v_gene: TRBV5-4; j_gene: TRBJ1-1; CDR3aa: CASSLGPGRGGNTEAFF
v_gene: TRBV3-1/TRBV3-2; j_gene: TRBJ2-6; CDR3aa: CASSPRTSGGTGANVLTF
v_gene: TRBV4-2; j_gene: TRBJ1-3; CDR3aa: CASSDRTGENTIYF
v_gene: TRBV30; j_gene: TRBJ1-4; CDR3aa: CAWSVLSGLSEKLFF
v_gene: TRBV5-1; j_gene: TRBJ2-7; CDR3aa: CASSASGYEQYF
v_gene: TRBV2; j_gene: TRBJ1-1; CDR3aa: CASSRDRSNTEAFF
v_gene: TRBV18; j_gene: TRBJ1-3; CDR3aa: CASSPPGVPGNTIYF
v_gene: TRBV29-1; j_gene: TRBJ2-7; CDR3aa: CSVLGQGDHEQYF
v_gene: TRBV20-1; j_gene: TRBJ1-2; CDR3aa: CSASSGYGYTF
v_gene: TRBV7-9; j_gene: TRBJ1-2; CDR3aa: CASSPAVARGDPYGYTF
v_gene: TRBV14; j_gene: TRBJ1-3; CDR3aa: CASSVNRAGRGNTIYF
v_gene: TRBV6-6; j_gene: TRBJ1-4; CDR3aa: CASNLGQSNEKLFF
v_gene: TRBV5-1; j_gene: TRBJ2-7; CDR3aa: CASTPFSGGIYEQYF
v_gene: TRBV5-6; j_gene: TRBJ2-1; CDR3aa: CASSLGEGWEQFF
v_gene: TRBV7-2; j_gene: TRBJ2-1; CDR3aa: CASSSRLAGAGNEQFF
v_gene: TRBV6-2/TRBV6-3; j_gene: TRBJ1-2; CDR3aa: CASSYNYRYGYTF
v_gene: TRBV18; j_gene: TRBJ1-1; CDR3aa: CASSPRIGTGGNTEAFF
v_gene: TRBV27; j_gene: TRBJ2-3; CDR3aa: CASSLAGAGGNTDTQYF
v_gene: TRBV2; j_gene: TRBJ2-3; CDR3aa: CASSPQGLAKTNF
v_gene: TRBV6-6; j_gene: TRBJ1-3; CDR3aa: CASGGQGFSSGNTIYF
v_gene: TRBV5-4; j_gene: TRBJ1-1; CDR3aa: CASSFGIQGDEAFF
v_gene: TRBV28; j_gene: TRBJ2-5; CDR3aa: CASSPRHIETQYF
v_gene: TRBV18; j_gene: TRBJ1-4; CDR3aa: CASSRTAGGNEKLFF
v_gene: TRBV5-1; j_gene: TRBJ1-5; CDR3aa: CASSLGVKQPQHF
v_gene: TRBV28; j_gene: TRBJ1-2; CDR3aa: CASSPASRQGSHGYTF
v_gene: TRBV23-1; j_gene: TRBJ2-4; CDR3aa: CASSQRQGEQNIQYF
v_gene: TRBV11-2; j_gene: TRBJ2-2; CDR3aa: CASSRSSNTGELFF
v_gene: TRBV24-1; j_gene: TRBJ2-7; CDR3aa: CATSDSPGLAGGIYEQYF
v_gene: TRBV6-6; j_gene: TRBJ2-7; CDR3aa: CASSLRTLSSYEQYF
v_gene: TRBV5-1; j_gene: TRBJ2-1; CDR3aa: CASSYSGGAGDEQFF
v_gene: TRBV24-1; j_gene: TRBJ2-1; CDR3aa: CATSDRASGSINEQFF
v_gene: TRBV5-1; j_gene: TRBJ2-1; CDR3aa: CASSLGTGNNEQFF
v_gene: TRBV18; j_gene: TRBJ1-1; CDR3aa: CASSPQDRNTEAFF
v_gene: TRBV5-1; j_gene: TRBJ1-2; CDR3aa: CASSSHRTGPSGGYTF
v_gene: TRBV23-1; j_gene: TRBJ1-2; CDR3aa: CASSQSLRGNYGYTF
v_gene: TRBV18; j_gene: TRBJ1-1; CDR3aa: CASSSGTNTEAFF
v_gene: TRBV5-1; j_gene: TRBJ1-4; CDR3aa: CASSLTGTGSEKLFF
v_gene: TRBV18; j_gene: TRBJ2-1; CDR3aa: CASSLQTSGGASEQFF
v_gene: TRBV11-2; j_gene: TRBJ1-2; CDR3aa: CASSLDRVYGYTF
v_gene: TRBV7-8; j_gene: TRBJ2-7; CDR3aa: CASSPGAGDATYEQYF
v_gene: TRBV10-3; j_gene: TRBJ2-2; CDR3aa: CAISEPLGELFF
v_gene: TRBV28; j_gene: TRBJ1-2; CDR3aa: CARTSPDYGYTF
v_gene: TRBV7-9; j_gene: TRBJ2-2; CDR3aa: CASSLALGATGELFF
v_gene: TRBV28; j_gene: TRBJ1-6; CDR3aa: CASSRTGYDSYNSPLHF
v_gene: TRBV12-3/TRBV12-4; j_gene: TRBJ1-1; CDR3aa: CASNPPISSEAFF
v_gene: TRBV30; j_gene: TRBJ1-6; CDR3aa: CAWSWAGGNSPLHF
v_gene: TRBV5-1; j_gene: TRBJ1-3; CDR3aa: CASSYGTSWNTIYF
v_gene: TRBV6-1; j_gene: TRBJ1-5; CDR3aa: CASSEGGINNQPQHF
v_gene: TRBV7-2; j_gene: TRBJ2-3; CDR3aa: CASSLSGNTDTQYF
v_gene: TRBV28; j_gene: TRBJ1-2; CDR3aa: CASSNSGTGVSGYTF
v_gene: TRBV7-2; j_gene: TRBJ1-5; CDR3aa: CASSGVNQPQHF
v_gene: TRBV4-3; j_gene: TRBJ1-2; CDR3aa: CASSQETTGDGQYYGYTF
v_gene: TRBV18; j_gene: TRBJ1-5; CDR3aa: CASSSATGGGQPQHF
v_gene: TRBV5-1; j_gene: TRBJ2-1; CDR3aa: CASSRSGGYSYNEQFF
v_gene: TRBV9; j_gene: TRBJ2-7; CDR3aa: CASSVGQGVYEQYF
v_gene: TRBV30; j_gene: TRBJ1-1; CDR3aa: CAWRWRGATMNTEAFF
v_gene: TRBV3-1/TRBV3-2; j_gene: TRBJ1-3; CDR3aa: CASSQNRDSGNTIYF